The 11 T cell receptor beta chains below come from one sample, sequenced in a study of T cells after yellow fever vaccination. MiXCR, run by TCRdb on the 5' RACE reads, gives a single entry per CDR3 protein. The sample lists about 630,000 distinct CDR3 sequences, approximately 13% seen once, with about 15% in the top ten. The sample consisted of PBMCs, taken on the day of the yellow fever booster vaccination. Every receptor here comes from a man aged 25-40 years who received the YFV17D yellow fever vaccine.

On this clonotype: No DNA is shown, since the ends of the CDR3 on it are uncertain; the CDR3 is the one TCRdb lists. J is TRBJ2-7 and V is TRBV27; no check of the table's D call, TRBD1, against the DNA was made. 15 amino acids form the CDR3, both terminal residues included. Germline V gene data show CDR1 as MNHEY and CDR2 as SMNVEV (reference sequence). CDR3 in amino acids: CASSILGDAPYEQYF.

This clonotype occurred many times. This sequence joins TRBV5-1 and TRBJ2-3, with 10 nucleotides matching TRBD1. The V segment lost 0 bases and the J segment 4 bases; nucleotides outside the gene matches: 2. Germline CDR1 reads SGHRS; CDR2 reads YFSETQ. There are 15 residues in the CDR3. As DNA, the CDR3 is TGCGCCAGCAGCTTGGCAGGACAGGGGGCAGATACGCAGTATTTT. Its translation: CASSLAGQGADTQYF.

This clonotype was seen a few times. The CDR3 nucleotides read TGTGCCATCAGTGAGTTGCCAGAGAACACTGAAGCTTTCTTT. Protein product: CAISELPENTEAFF. V gene TRBV10-3 combines with J gene TRBJ1-1; D unresolved. The CDR3 extends over 14 amino acids. The V end was cut by 1 base, the J end by 1 base, with 7 bases between. Germline V lookup: CDR1 ENHRY, CDR2 SYGVKD.

This clonotype has a handful of counts. This sequence joins TRBV29-1 and TRBJ1-4; 12 positions agree with TRBD1. Germline V CDR1 and CDR2: SQVTM, ANQGSEA. After removal of 0 bases from V and 10 bases from J, the junction contained 6 bases not matched to a gene. CDR3 length: 15 residues. The CDR3, as DNA: TGCAGCGTTGAAGAGAGGGACAGGGGGCATGGAAAACTGTTTTTT. This encodes CSVEERDRGHGKLFF. Based on the CDR3 plus reference TRBV29-1 and TRBJ1-4, the full variable domain is SAVISQKPSRDICQRGTSLTIQCQVDSQVTMMFWYRQQPGQSLTLIATANQGSEATYESGFVIDKFPISRPNLTFSTLTVSNMSPEDSSIYLCSVEERDRGHGKLFFGSGTQLSVL.

The genes are TRBV6-2 or TRBV6-3 and TRBJ2-1; D gene unclear. Germline assignment: CDR1 MNHEY and CDR2 SVGEGT. Trimming shortened V by 0 bases and J by 4 bases, and 13 bases separated the two germline ends. The CDR3 is 16 residues long. Here the CDR3 DNA reads TGTGCCAGCAGTTACTCCGGGCTCCGCCCTTACAATGAGCAGTTCTTC. Translation gives CASSYSGLRPYNEQFF.

The chain uses TRBV11-2 and TRBJ2-7; D is perhaps TRBD1 (7 bases). The CDR3 contains 19 residues. Trimming pared 8 bases from V and 2 bases from J, leaving 31 bases between. Germline lookup yields CDR1 SGHAT and CDR2 FQNNGV. This CDR3 is CASHLLEGQITQPPYEQYF. The CDR3 DNA follows: TGTGCCAGCCACCTGCTGGAGGGACAGATAACTCAACCACCCTACGAGCAGTACTTC.

A few counts support this clonotype. This sequence joins TRBV20-1 and TRBJ2-7, with a possible D match to TRBD2 (6 bases). V lost 0 bases, J lost 1 base, and 7 bases lay in between. The CDR3 totals 13 residues. CDR1 and CDR2 (germline): DFQATT, SNEGSKA (reference sequence). The CDR3 spells CSARDLASYEQYF. The CDR3, as DNA: TGCAGTGCTAGAGATCTAGCGTCCTACGAGCAGTACTTC.

This clonotype was counted between two and nine times. V gene TRBV7-3 combines with J gene TRBJ2-1, with TRBD2 matching over 9 bases. Trimming removed 3 bases from V and 4 bases from J; junction bases left unmatched: 1. This CDR3 has 14 residues. CDR1 is SGHTA and CDR2 is FQGTGA in the germline V gene. CDR3 sequence reads: CASSFAGGYNEQFF. The CDR3 nucleotides read TGTGCCAGCAGCTTCGCGGGAGGGTACAATGAGCAGTTCTTC.

This clonotype turned up a few times. The V gene is TRBV20-1, the J gene TRBJ2-5; D possibly corresponds to TRBD1 (6 bases). The CDR3 runs 14 residues. Germline V lookup: CDR1 DFQATT, CDR2 SNEGSKA (reference sequence). V gave up 3 bases and J gave up 2 bases, with 13 bases separating them. The CDR3 DNA is TGCAGTGCTAGCCGGACAGTGAAACAAGAGACCCAGTACTTC. The encoded protein is CSASRTVKQETQYF.

This clonotype was detected only a few times. The chain carries TRBV27 and TRBJ2-1; D is possibly TRBD2 (5 bases). V lost 6 bases to trimming and J lost 5 bases, with 14 bases between them. Germline lookup yields CDR1 MNHEY and CDR2 SMNVEV (reference sequence). This CDR3 region has 14 residues. CDR3 coding DNA: TGTGCCAGCAGGCCCGGAGGACCTCACAATGAGCAGTTCTTC. As protein: CASRPGGPHNEQFF.

This chain joins TRBV11-2 and TRBJ2-7; 8 bases line up with TRBD2. Per the germline V gene, CDR1 is SGHAT and CDR2 is FQNNGV. V gave up 8 bases and J gave up 1 base; unmatched junction bases: 7. The CDR3 spans 14 residues. The chain's CDR3 is CASGTSGFSYEQYF. The DNA of the CDR3 is TGTGCCAGCGGAACTAGCGGTTTTTCCTACGAGCAGTACTTC.